A single sample gave rise to the 8 T cell receptor beta chains below, sequenced in a study of monozygotic twins with inflammatory bowel disease. Reanalyzing the 5' RACE reads, TCRdb keeps one entry per CDR3 protein, without DNA. This table holds some 210,000 distinct CDR3 sequences. Material: blood. Receptors were obtained from a human donor with ulcerative colitis or Crohn's disease, or a healthy co-twin of an affected twin (not recorded which).

The V gene is TRBV7-2, the J gene TRBJ2-7; the D call of TRBD2 rests on TCRdb alone, since no DNA is present to check it. Germline CDR1 SGHTA, CDR2 FQGNSA. This CDR3 has 14 amino acids. The CDR3 spells CASSLPGLPYEQYF.

This chain uses TRBV20-1 with TRBJ2-7. The CDR3 runs 13 residues. CDR1 and CDR2 (germline): DFQATT, SNEGSKA (reference sequence). The chain's CDR3 is CSVPLDATYEQYF.

The J gene is TRBJ2-1, the V gene TRBV6-6; lacking DNA, the TRBD1 call made by TCRdb goes unchecked. CDR3 length: 14 amino acids. The germline CDR1 and CDR2 sequences are MNHNY and SVGAGI (reference sequence). The CDR3 sequence is CASSPLWAGDEQFF.

CDR3 region: CASSARAGTVSYEQYF. This chain uses TRBV9 with TRBJ2-7; the D gene TCRdb calls, TRBD1, cannot be checked with no DNA. Germline loops: CDR1 SGDLS, CDR2 YYNGEE. This CDR3 region has 16 residues.

The chain joins TRBV5-5 to TRBJ1-4. CDR3 length: 15 amino acids. CDR1 is SGHKS, CDR2 YYEKEE, per germline (reference sequence). The CDR3 spells CASTADPATNEKLFF.

The chain couples TRBV2 to TRBJ2-1. The germline CDR1 and CDR2 sequences are SNHLY and FYNNEI. The CDR3 consists of 11 residues. The CDR3 sequence: CASSGKNEQFF.

Here the CDR3 reads CASRAQRIVQTETQYF. The chain employs TRBV7-2 and TRBJ2-5; as DNA is missing, the TRBD2 call by TCRdb cannot be tested. Germline assignment: CDR1 SGHTA and CDR2 FQGNSA. The CDR3 has 16 amino acids.

The V call is TRBV20-1, the J call TRBJ1-4; TCRdb returns TRBD1, unconfirmable since there is no DNA. The CDR3 covers 15 residues. Per the germline V gene, CDR1 is DFQATT and CDR2 is SNEGSKA (reference sequence). CDR3 sequence reads: CSADRSQGAVEKLFF.